A single sample is the source of the 21 T cell receptor beta chains below, sequenced in a study of blood T cells in healthy people across ages. With a J-beta primer mix and a sample-barcoded 5' primer, a second PCR ran about 7 to 12 cycles. Each CDR3 protein is one row after TCRdb ran MiXCR on the 5' RACE reads. The repertoire includes 650,000 to 1,000,000 distinct CDR3 sequences, under 40% of them detected once, and 10% to 15% sits in the top ten. Specimen: blood. These TCRs come from a man between 18 and 35 years old in good health.

This clonotype was seen repeatedly, ten times or more. The chain links TRBV10-2 to TRBJ2-1; D not resolved. The V gene's germline CDR1 is WSHSY and CDR2 SAAADI. Trimming left V 10 bases short and J 9 bases short, with 10 bases between. The CDR3 runs to 10 residues. The CDR3 DNA sequence: TGCGCCACGACAAACGGTGAGCAGTTCTTC. This encodes CATTNGEQFF.

The V call is TRBV7-2, the J call TRBJ2-3; 8 bases map to TRBD2. The germline gives CDR1 SGHTA, CDR2 FQGNSA. Losses at the gene ends were 4 bases for V and 5 bases for J; bases not matched to a gene: 11. The CDR3 sequence is 16 residues long. CDR3 coding DNA: TGTGCCAGCAGCTACAAAGCGGGGGCCGGTGGAGATACGCAGTATTTT. Residues: CASSYKAGAGGDTQYF. Combining the CDR3 with reference TRBV7-2 and TRBJ2-3 gives the whole variable domain GAGVSQSPSNKVTEKGKDVELRCDPISGHTALYWYRQSLGQGLEFLIYFQGNSAPDKSGLPSDRFSAERTGGSVSTLTIQRTQQEDSAVYLCASSYKAGAGGDTQYFGPGTRLTVL.

The chain couples TRBV7-9 to TRBJ2-5; TRBD1 agrees at 9 bases. With 7 bases clipped from V and 5 bases from J, the junction kept 8 bases outside the gene matches. This CDR3 comprises 14 residues. In germline, CDR1 is SEHNR, CDR2 FQNEAQ (reference sequence). CDR3 sequence reads: CASNSTGGGETQYF. The CDR3 DNA follows: TGTGCCAGCAACTCGACAGGGGGTGGGGAGACCCAGTACTTC.

The genes are TRBV28 and TRBJ2-4; D is unresolved. Matching the DNA end better, TRBJ2-7 makes the J call doubtful. The germline V gene encodes CDR1 MDHEN and CDR2 SYDVKM. This CDR3 has 12 residues. CDR3 coding DNA: TGTGCCAGCAGTCCACGTATGGACGAGCAGTACTTC. Translated: CASSPRMDEQYF.

This clonotype appeared a few times. The chain links TRBV2 to TRBJ2-1; a possible D gene is TRBD1 (5 bases). Trimming removed 0 bases at V and 0 bases at J, with 9 bases between. This CDR3 spans 16 amino acids. Germline V gene sequence: CDR1 SNHLY, CDR2 FYNNEI. Here the CDR3 reads CASSEAATASYNEQFF. The CDR3 bases are TGTGCCAGCAGTGAAGCGGCGACAGCCTCCTACAATGAGCAGTTCTTC.

The chain has TRBV7-9 and TRBJ1-5; TRBD1 aligns across 9 bases. J lost 6 bases, V lost 8 bases, and 8 bases had no gene match. CDR3 length: 14 amino acids. Germline lookup yields CDR1 SEHNR and CDR2 FQNEAQ (reference sequence). For the CDR3, the DNA is TGTGCCAGCGGACAGGGGATCGAGGGTCAGCCCCAGCATTTT. Translating it yields CASGQGIEGQPQHF.

The V call is TRBV20-1, the J call TRBJ2-4; no reliable D call. The CDR3 is 15 amino acids. Looked up from germline, CDR1 is DFQATT and CDR2 is SNEGSKA (reference sequence). The ends were cut back, 6 bases at V and 0 bases at J, with 15 bases in the middle. CDR3 loop: CSATLLSTAKNIQYF. CDR3 DNA sequence: TGCAGTGCGACGCTTTTATCCACAGCCAAAAACATTCAGTACTTC.

This clonotype was counted only a few times. The V call is TRBV7-2, the J call TRBJ2-7; D is possibly TRBD2 (5 bases). Germline CDR1 reads SGHTA; CDR2 reads FQGNSA. This CDR3 has 14 residues. Deletions cut 0 bases from V and 4 bases from J, with 10 bases between. The CDR3 here is CASSLAQWEYEQYF. In DNA, the CDR3 is TGTGCCAGCAGCTTAGCCCAGTGGGAGTACGAGCAGTACTTC.

Ten or more counts support this clonotype. At one end, the junction sequence differs from germline, possibly due to a read error. The rearrangement uses TRBV5-1 and TRBJ2-1, with 10 positions matching TRBD2. Germline lookup yields CDR1 SGHRS and CDR2 YFSETQ. CDR3 size: 14 residues. The CDR3 coding sequence is TGTGCCAGCAGTTCTAGCGGGGGTTACAATGAGCAGTTCTTC. It translates to CASSSSGGYNEQFF.

V gene TRBV2 combines with J gene TRBJ1-2, with a weak D call TRBD1 (6 bases). The CDR3 contains 17 residues. Germline V gene lookup returns CDR1 SNHLY and CDR2 FYNNEI. With 6 bases removed from V and 0 bases from J, the gap between germline ends came to 20 bases. This chain's CDR3 is CASSLPQGQTANYGYTF. The DNA for the CDR3 is TGTGCCAGCAGCCTTCCACAGGGCCAGACGGCTAACTATGGCTACACCTTC.

This clonotype has a handful of counts. This chain links TRBV10-3 with TRBJ2-3, with D unresolved. CDR3 length: 14 residues. CDR1 is ENHRY and CDR2 is SYGVKD in the germline V gene. Trimming took off 0 bases at V and 0 bases at J, with 4 bases between the two ends. The CDR3 region is CAISESTSTDTQYF. Written as DNA, the CDR3 is TGTGCCATCAGTGAGTCCACCAGCACAGATACGCAGTATTTT.

This rearrangement joins TRBV20-1 to TRBJ1-2; unclear D gene. Trimming took 0 bases from V and 7 from J, leaving 9 bases between them. Germline assignment: CDR1 DFQATT and CDR2 SNEGSKA (reference sequence). The CDR3 runs to 12 residues. This CDR3 is CSARDVGSGYTF. As DNA, the CDR3 is TGCAGTGCTAGAGATGTGGGGTCTGGCTACACCTTC.

This clonotype has only a few counts. The chain recombines TRBV7-9 with TRBJ1-6; TRBD1 aligns across 8 bases. The germline V gene encodes CDR1 SEHNR and CDR2 FQNEAQ (reference sequence). The CDR3 loop spans 15 amino acids. J was trimmed by 5 bases and V by 3 bases; bases with no gene match: 3. Here the CDR3 DNA reads TGTGCCAGCAGCTTCCGACAGGGGCATAATTCACCCCTCCACTTT. Encoded protein: CASSFRQGHNSPLHF. The whole variable domain, filled in from reference TRBV7-9 and TRBJ1-6, reads DTGVSQNPRHKITKRGQNVTFRCDPISEHNRLYWYRQTLGQGPEFLTYFQNEAQLEKSRLLSDRFSAERPKGSFSTLEIQRTEQGDSAMYLCASSFRQGHNSPLHFGNGTRLTVT.

The rearrangement uses TRBV12-3 or TRBV12-4 and TRBJ1-6; 8 bases match TRBD1. Unmatched junction bases numbered 10, after V lost 6 bases and J lost 9 bases. The CDR3 contains 15 residues. The CDR3 DNA follows: TGTGCCAGCAGCCCTAGACAGGGGATTAGTTCACCCCTCCACTTT. Its protein is CASSPRQGISSPLHF.

This sequence joins TRBV12-3 or TRBV12-4 and TRBJ2-1; D call uncertain. The CDR3 is 15 residues long. Trimming cost V 3 bases and J 5 bases, with 14 bases left between them. Written as DNA, the CDR3 is TGTGCCAGCAGTTTGGGCAGGTTAGGCGACAATGAGCAGTTCTTC. Translating it yields CASSLGRLGDNEQFF.

The CDR3: CASSSLNLGAGATYEQYF. The CDR3 DNA follows: TGTGCCAGCAGTTCATTGAACCTCGGGGCAGGGGCAACCTACGAGCAGTACTTC. The chain has TRBV27 and TRBJ2-7, with a possible D match to TRBD1 (6 bases). This CDR3 spans 18 amino acids. Germline values: CDR1 MNHEY, CDR2 SMNVEV (reference sequence). Trimming left V 4 bases short and J 2 bases short, with 24 bases between.

The chain couples TRBV6-4 to TRBJ2-1, with D perhaps TRBD2 (6 bases). The ends were cut back, 2 bases at V and 11 bases at J, with 13 bases in the middle. This CDR3 region has 13 residues. The germline CDR1 and CDR2 sequences are MRHNA and SNTAGT. The CDR3 reads CASSDAGDSKQFF. The DNA of the CDR3 is TGTGCCAGCAGTGACGCTGGGGACTCCAAGCAGTTCTTC.

The chain combines TRBV20-1 with TRBJ2-3; unclear D gene. V was shortened by 2 bases and J by 4 bases, with 4 bases between the two germline ends. This CDR3 is 11 amino acids long. Germline CDR1 reads DFQATT; CDR2 reads SNEGSKA (reference sequence). CDR3 loop: CSARTADTQYF. The DNA for the CDR3 is TGCAGTGCTAGAACCGCAGATACGCAGTATTTT.

A word on this clonotype: This clone may be a read error of a much larger clone one base away. J is TRBJ2-1 and V is TRBV28; 7 bases are shared with TRBD1. Germline V gene data show CDR1 as MDHEN and CDR2 as SYDVKM. This CDR3 has 13 residues. The CDR3: CASSFTGENGQFF. The CDR3 bases are TGTGCCAGCAGTTTTACAGGGGAGAATGGGCAGTTCTTC.

This chain uses TRBV4-3 with TRBJ2-5; 10 positions match TRBD2. V lost 1 base to trimming and J lost 5 bases; unmatched junction nucleotides: 7. This CDR3 contains 16 residues. The germline V gene encodes CDR1 LGHNA and CDR2 YSLEER. The CDR3 DNA follows: TGCGCCAGCAGCCAAGGACTAGCGGGTTCCATGGAGACCCAGTACTTC. Its protein product is CASSQGLAGSMETQYF.

This chain connects TRBV5-1 to TRBJ2-1; D is unresolved. V was shortened by 0 bases and J by 10 bases, with 14 bases between the two germline ends. Germline lookup yields CDR1 SGHRS and CDR2 YFSETQ. The CDR3 is 14 residues long. The CDR3 sequence is CASSLEASIYEQFF. DNA of the CDR3: TGCGCCAGCAGCTTGGAGGCATCTATCTACGAGCAGTTCTTC.